This T cell receptor beta chain was recovered during a study of blood T cells in healthy people across ages. Peripheral blood was drawn, approximately 9.4 milliliters per donor. This clonotype was counted between two and nine times. What it binds is unknown. It was with a sample-barcoded 5' primer and a J-beta primer mix that a second PCR of about 6 to 11 cycles was run. A single record per CDR3 protein comes from TCRdb applying MiXCR to the 5' RACE reads. This sample has 870,000 or so distinct CDR3 sequences, with under 30% found just once. The CDR3 has 15 residues. The germline CDR1 and CDR2 sequences are MNHNS and SASEGT. Trimming removed 9 bases from V and 6 bases from J; junction bases left unmatched: 12. General study results and limits: Older age went with lower TCR beta diversity per million T cells, in a roughly linear way.

The J gene is TRBJ1-2, the V gene TRBV6-1; 11 bases are shared with TRBD1. The source of this sequence is a woman aged 80 or older in good health. The sequencing input was blood. Written as DNA, the CDR3 is TGTGCCAGTGAAGTAAAAGGGGACAGGGGGAATGGCTACACCTTC. Translation: CASEVKGDRGNGYTF.